This T cell receptor (delta chain) was retrieved from a study of gamma-delta T cells after stem cell transplantation. This clone was seen a few times. TCRdb lists the protein of a much larger clone for this DNA, which differs at residue 12, so this is likely a read error; the protein given here is translated from the DNA itself. Germline CDR1 GEAIGNYY, CDR2 EKD. V lost 1 base and J lost 4; bases outside the gene matches: 13. The CDR3 consists of 17 residues. TCRdb reanalysed the RT-PCR reads via CATT. The sample lists over 2,000 delta-chain clones; around 3.3% were seen once. The sequencing input was gamma-delta T cells. The TCR sequence derives from a human donor. It is not recorded whose cells these are; they may come from a transplant donor. This chain joins TRDV2 and TRDJ1; 8 bases are shared with TRDD3. The CDR3 protein is CACDTVAGDSVSDKLIF. DNA of the CDR3: TGTGCCTGTGACACGGTGGCGGGGGATAGTGTCAGCGATAAACTCATCTTT.